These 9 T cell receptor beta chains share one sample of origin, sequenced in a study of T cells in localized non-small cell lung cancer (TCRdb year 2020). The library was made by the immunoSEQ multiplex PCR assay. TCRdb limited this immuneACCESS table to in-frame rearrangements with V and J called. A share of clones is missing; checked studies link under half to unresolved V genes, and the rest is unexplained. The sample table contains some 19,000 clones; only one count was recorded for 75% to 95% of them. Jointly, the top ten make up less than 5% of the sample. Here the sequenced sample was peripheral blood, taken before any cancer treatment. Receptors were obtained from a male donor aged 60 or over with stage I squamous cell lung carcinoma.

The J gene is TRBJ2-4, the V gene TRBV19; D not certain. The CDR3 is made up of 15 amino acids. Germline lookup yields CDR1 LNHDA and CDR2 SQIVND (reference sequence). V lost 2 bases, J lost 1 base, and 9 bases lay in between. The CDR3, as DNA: TGTGCCAGTAGTATAAGTGGTCTGGCCAAAAACATTCAGTACTTC. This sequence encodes CASSISGLAKNIQYF.

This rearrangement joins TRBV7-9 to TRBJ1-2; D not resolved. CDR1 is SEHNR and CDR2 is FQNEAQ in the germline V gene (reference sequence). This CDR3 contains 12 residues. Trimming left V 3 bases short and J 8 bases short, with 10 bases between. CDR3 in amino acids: CASSFVEGGYTF. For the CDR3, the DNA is TGTGCCAGCAGCTTTGTTGAAGGCGGCTACACCTTC.

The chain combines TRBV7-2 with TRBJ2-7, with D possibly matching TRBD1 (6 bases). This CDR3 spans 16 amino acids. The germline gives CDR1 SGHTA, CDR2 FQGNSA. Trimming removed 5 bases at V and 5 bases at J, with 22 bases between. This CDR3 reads CASSRWTARGPHEQYF. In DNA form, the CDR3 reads TGTGCCAGCAGCCGCTGGACAGCTAGAGGACCTCACGAGCAGTACTTC.

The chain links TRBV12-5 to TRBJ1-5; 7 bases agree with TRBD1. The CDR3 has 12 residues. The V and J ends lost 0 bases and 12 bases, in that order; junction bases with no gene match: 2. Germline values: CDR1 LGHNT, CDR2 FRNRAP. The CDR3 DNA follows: TGTGCTAGTGGTTTGGTACCAGGGGGCCAGCATTTT. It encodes CASGLVPGGQHF. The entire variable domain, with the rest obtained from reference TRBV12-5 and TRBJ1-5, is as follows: DARVTQTPRHKVTEMGQEVTMRCQPILGHNTVFWYRQTMMQGLELLAYFRNRAPLDDSGMPKDRFSAEMPDATLATLKIQPSEPRDSAVYFCASGLVPGGQHFGDGTRLSIL.

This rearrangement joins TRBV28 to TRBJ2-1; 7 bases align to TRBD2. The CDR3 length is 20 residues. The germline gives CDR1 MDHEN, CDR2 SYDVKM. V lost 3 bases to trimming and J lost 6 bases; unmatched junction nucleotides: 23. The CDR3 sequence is CASSFAVPLAVTLVGNEQFF. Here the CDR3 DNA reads TGTGCCAGCAGTTTTGCCGTGCCGCTAGCGGTCACCCTCGTGGGCAATGAGCAGTTCTTC.

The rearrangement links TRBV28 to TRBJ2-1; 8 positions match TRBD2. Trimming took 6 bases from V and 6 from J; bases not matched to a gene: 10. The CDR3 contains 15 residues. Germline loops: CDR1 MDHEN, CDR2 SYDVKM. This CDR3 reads CASSSPGTSSNEQFF. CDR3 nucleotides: TGTGCCAGCAGCTCTCCCGGGACTAGTAGCAATGAGCAGTTCTTC.

CDR3 amino acids: CASSLTIESPNEQYF. DNA of the CDR3: TGTGCCAGCAGCTTAACGATTGAAAGCCCCAACGAGCAGTACTTC. The chain combines TRBV7-3 with TRBJ2-7; D gene uncertain. V was shortened by 0 bases and J by 5 bases, with 14 bases between the two germline ends. Germline CDR1 SGHTA, CDR2 FQGTGA. The CDR3 loop spans 15 amino acids.

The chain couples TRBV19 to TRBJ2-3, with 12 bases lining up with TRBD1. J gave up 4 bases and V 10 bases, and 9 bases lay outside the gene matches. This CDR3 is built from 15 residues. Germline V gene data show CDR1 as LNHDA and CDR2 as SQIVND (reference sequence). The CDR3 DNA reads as TGTGCCACTTCTCCGGGACAGGGGGCTCCAGATACGCAGTATTTT. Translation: CATSPGQGAPDTQYF.

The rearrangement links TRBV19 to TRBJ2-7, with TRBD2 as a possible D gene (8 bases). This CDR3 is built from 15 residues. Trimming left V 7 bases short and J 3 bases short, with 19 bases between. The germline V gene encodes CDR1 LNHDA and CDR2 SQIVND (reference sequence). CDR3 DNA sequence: TGTGCCAGTACCTTCTCGGGAGGGGGCCTCTACGAGCAGTACTTC. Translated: CASTFSGGGLYEQYF.